This TCR beta chain was observed in a study of shared clonotypes between healthy human individuals (TCRdb year 2020). Background for the entire study: A couple of women and a few men aged 18 to 49 years were included in the cohort. To increase sequencing depth and limit assay-specific biases, different laboratories used diverse techniques to prepare libraries and sequence TCR repertoires. Each donor's leukapheresis produced roughly between roughly 0.85 and 10 billion PBMCs. For each donor, CD4 naive and CD4 memory were each run on three plates, CD8 naive on two plates, and CD8 memory on one plate. The study deeply sequenced blood TCR repertoires of five healthy adults to estimate repertoire size and the extent of clonotype sharing between individuals. What the research found in general, with its limitations: Across a handful of donors, around 5% of naive CD4, more than 3% of naive CD8, approximately 2.5% of memory CD4, and 0.4% of memory CD8 clonotypes were shared. Sampling was restricted to blood, and TCR repertoires in tissues likely differ from the TCR repertoires found in blood. The genetic and exposure-history diversity represented was limited by the small number of donors. Even with the large sequencing depth, rarefaction of the sorted-subset datasets indicated that sequencing was incomplete. Naive subsets generally had larger estimated clonotype richness than memory subsets did. Based on pairwise subsampling, the degree of clonotype sharing among donors was expected to be affected by sequencing depth. Clonotypes shared by all four sorted-subset donors showed higher generation probabilities than non-shared clonotypes.

The junction shows trimming of 6 bases on V and 2 bases on J, and the gene matches do not reach 4 bases of it. Including the terminal cysteine and phenylalanine, the CDR3 comprises 13 residues. Solely the CDR3 DNA is kept, with 39 bases framed from the first base. Per the germline V gene, MDHEN is the CDR1 and SYDVKM is the CDR2. A note on this clone: Its specific antigen is unknown. Per-nucleotide qualities are absent, and no much larger clonotype sits a single base away.

The donors were healthy, HIV-negative adults with no recently reported acute infections or vaccinations. Every donor was a Caucasian adult residing in Nashville, Tennessee, USA. CD8 memory samples consisted of magnetically selected CD45RO+ cells combined with CCR7-negative CD45RA+ effector memory (TemRA) cells. Blood was collected by leukapheresis, and PBMCs were isolated by Ficoll-Histopaque density gradient centrifugation and then cryopreserved in liquid nitrogen vapor phase. Analytical flow cytometry was used to check the purity and quantity of each magnetically sorted T cell population. Genomic DNA was isolated from every sorted fraction and measured by UV absorbance on a Nanodrop 2000c. TCR CDR3 regions were amplified from genomic DNA by multiplex PCR using the deep immunoSEQ assay. For each cell subset, the extracted genomic DNA was distributed evenly across all wells of several immunoSEQ 96-well plates, and each plate served as one replicate. For sorted subsets, about 200 ng genomic DNA, equal to 25,000 to 35,000 T cell genomes, was loaded into each replicate PCR. Purified libraries were measured with a Qubit 3.0 fluorometer, size-checked on a Bioanalyzer 2100, and measured again with the KAPA Library Quantification kit. Each immunoSEQ 96-well plate was sequenced on its own single-read 150-cycle Illumina NextSeq 550 flow cell. The paper's processing steps were these. Because only junctional sequences without quality scores were contained in the immunoSEQ output, filtering matching that applied to full-length reads could not be performed. Sequences were annotated with PyIR, a Python wrapper for IgBLAST v1.9, using IMGT germline references to assign V/J genes and CDR3. Any read was removed if the V/J assignment was weak (E-value above 1e-6), the CDR3 was missing, or the read contained stop codons, out-of-frame junctions, or ambiguous translated residues. V3J clonotypes were defined as sequences sharing the same inferred V gene, J gene, and CDR3 amino acid sequence. Percentage overlap between repertoires was computed as shared unique clonotypes divided by the size of the smaller repertoire. RTK rarefaction, the Chao1 estimator, and Recon v2.1 estimates of unobserved clonotypes were used to assess repertoire richness. Generation probabilities for all TCRbeta clonotypes obtained by the gDNA method from a few donors were computed using OLGA. TCRdb limited this immuneACCESS table to in-frame rearrangements with V and J called. A share of clones is missing; checked studies link under half to unresolved V genes, and the rest is unexplained. Clone size and V and J calls were adopted from that table, with D and trimming inferred from the DNA. The sample table holds approximately 95,000 clones, of which roughly 69% were seen once. The top ten constitute less than 50% of the sample.

This receptor was obtained from a man aged 30-40 years in good health. The source material was memory CD8+ T cells sorted from blood. The cell subset or site label for this specimen denotes: CD45RO+ cells pooled with CCR7-negative TemRA cells. This chain is built from TRBV28 and TRBJ2-7, with 7 bases matching TRBD2. The DNA sequence follows: TGTGCCAGCAGCCCGGGACTAACCTACGAGCAGTACTTC. This gives the protein CASSPGLTYEQYF.